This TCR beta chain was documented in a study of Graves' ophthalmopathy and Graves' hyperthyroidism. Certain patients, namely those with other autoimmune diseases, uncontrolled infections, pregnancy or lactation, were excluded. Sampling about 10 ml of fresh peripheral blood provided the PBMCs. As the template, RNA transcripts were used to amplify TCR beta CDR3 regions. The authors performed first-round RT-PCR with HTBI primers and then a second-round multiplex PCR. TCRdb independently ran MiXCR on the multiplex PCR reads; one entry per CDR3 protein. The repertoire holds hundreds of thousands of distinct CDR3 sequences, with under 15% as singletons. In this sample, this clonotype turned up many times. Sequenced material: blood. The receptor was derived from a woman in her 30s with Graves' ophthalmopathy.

The CDR3: CASRPGGLTGELFF. For the CDR3, the DNA is TGCGCCAGCAGGCCGGGGGGGCTGACCGGGGAGCTGTTTTTT. The V and J genes are TRBV5-1 and TRBJ2-2; 8 bases map to TRBD2. The J segment lost 5 bases and the V segment lost 5 bases, leaving 5 bases of the junction unmatched. The CDR3 runs 14 residues. CDR1 is SGHRS and CDR2 is YFSETQ in the germline V gene.